This T cell receptor (beta chain) was obtained from a study of T cell changes during pregnancy in multiple sclerosis. Method: immunoSEQ multiplex PCR; TCRdb's copy keeps in-frame clones and lacks some. The repertoire holds 55,000 to 75,000 clones, under 95% seen once, with roughly 1.5% in the top ten. The germline V and J ends were trimmed by 11 bases and 5 bases, with 18 bases remaining between them. The CDR3 length is 13 residues. From germline, CDR1 is LNHDA and CDR2 SQIVND (reference sequence). The sample was peripheral blood, taken after pregnancy. The TCR was taken from a female donor with multiple sclerosis, enrolled in a pregnancy study. The V and J genes are TRBV19 and TRBJ1-1, with D unclear. This CDR3 is CAASIGRGTEAFF. DNA for the CDR3: TGTGCCGCGTCAATAGGGAGAGGGACTGAAGCTTTCTTT.